One and the same sample provided the 9 T cell receptor beta chains below, sequenced in a study of Ad26.COV2.S vaccination and SARS-CoV-2 variants. Profiling relied on immunoSEQ multiplex PCR, and the TCRdb table lists in-frame clones only, not all of them. The table has about 350,000 clones, about 90% seen once. Specimen: peripheral blood, collected after recovery from COVID-19. The receptors stem from a human donor who had recovered from COVID-19.

This sequence joins TRBV5-1 and TRBJ1-6, with 10 bases that match TRBD1. V shed 4 bases, J shed 11 bases, and the junction held 9 bases outside the gene matches. Germline CDR1 SGHRS, CDR2 YFSETQ. The CDR3 sequence is 15 residues long. The chain's CDR3 is CASSTGQGVGPPLHF. CDR3 coding DNA: TGCGCCAGCAGCACCGGACAGGGGGTCGGTCCACCCCTCCACTTT.

The rearrangement uses TRBV14 and TRBJ2-3, with TRBD2 as a possible D gene (7 bases). The CDR3 contains 16 residues. The V gene lost 0 bases and the J gene lost 1 base, with 11 bases spanning the gap. CDR1 SGHDN and CDR2 FVKESK come from the germline V gene. For the CDR3, the DNA is TGTGCCAGCAGCCAAGAGCGGGGGCCACGCACAGATACGCAGTATTTT. Its translation is CASSQERGPRTDTQYF.

V usage is TRBV7-6 and J usage is TRBJ2-6, with a tentative D call TRBD2 (7 bases). In germline, CDR1 is SGHVS, CDR2 FNYEAQ. The CDR3 totals 19 residues. V was cut by 0 bases and J by 3 bases, with 18 bases left in between. The CDR3 is CASSLAPPGGALGANVLTF. As DNA, the CDR3 is TGTGCCAGCAGCTTAGCGCCCCCTGGGGGGGCTCTTGGGGCCAACGTCCTGACTTTC.

The gene calls are TRBV5-4 and TRBJ2-1; possibly TRBD2 for D (5 bases). Germline V lookup: CDR1 SGHNT, CDR2 YYREEE (reference sequence). The CDR3 has 13 residues. V lost 10 bases, J lost 3 bases, and 14 bases lay in between. As DNA, the CDR3 is TGTGCCCTCGGTGCAGCGGACTACAATGAGCAGTTCTTC. Protein sequence: CALGAADYNEQFF.

A remark on this clone: Other DNA sequences of this sample code for an identical CDR3. The rearrangement uses TRBV19 and TRBJ1-5; D remains unclear. CDR3 length: 15 amino acids. The V and J ends lost 2 bases and 2 bases respectively, with 10 bases between them. Germline loops: CDR1 LNHDA, CDR2 SQIVND (reference sequence). The DNA of the CDR3 is TGTGCCAGTAGTATACGCGGCCCGGGCAATCAGCCCCAGCATTTT. It is translated as CASSIRGPGNQPQHF.

The chain employs TRBV12-3 or TRBV12-4 and TRBJ2-5, with unresolved D. Deletions cut 6 bases from V and 3 bases from J, with 8 bases between. The CDR3 is 12 amino acids. The CDR3 DNA sequence: TGTGCCAGCAGCCCTAAAAAAGAGACCCAGTACTTC. The encoded protein is CASSPKKETQYF.

The chain is built from TRBV12-3 or TRBV12-4 and TRBJ1-2; D is undetermined. The V end lost 2 bases, the J end lost 7 bases, and 11 bases lay between the germline ends. The CDR3 sequence is 13 residues long. In nucleotides, the CDR3 is TGTGCCAGCAGTTTAATTTCCAGCGCTGGCTACACCTTC. It codes for CASSLISSAGYTF.

This chain connects TRBV3-1 (or the pseudogene TRBV3-2) to TRBJ1-2; 8 bases line up with TRBD1. The junction had 0 bases not matched to a gene; V was cut back by 4 bases and J by 2 bases. The CDR3 covers 13 residues. Germline V CDR1 and CDR2: LGHDT, YNNKEL (reference sequence). CDR3 DNA: TGTGCCAGCAGCCGGACAGGGAACTATGGCTACACCTTC. This translates into CASSRTGNYGYTF.

The chain combines TRBV6-5 with TRBJ2-7; 9 nucleotides agree with TRBD2. The CDR3 covers 14 residues. Germline CDR1 and CDR2: MNHEY and SVGAGI. Germline trimming cut 2 bases from V and 6 bases from J; bases unmatched to any gene: 5. The CDR3 sequence: CASSYSGGISEQYF. The CDR3 nucleotides read TGTGCCAGCAGTTACAGCGGGGGGATAAGCGAGCAGTACTTC.